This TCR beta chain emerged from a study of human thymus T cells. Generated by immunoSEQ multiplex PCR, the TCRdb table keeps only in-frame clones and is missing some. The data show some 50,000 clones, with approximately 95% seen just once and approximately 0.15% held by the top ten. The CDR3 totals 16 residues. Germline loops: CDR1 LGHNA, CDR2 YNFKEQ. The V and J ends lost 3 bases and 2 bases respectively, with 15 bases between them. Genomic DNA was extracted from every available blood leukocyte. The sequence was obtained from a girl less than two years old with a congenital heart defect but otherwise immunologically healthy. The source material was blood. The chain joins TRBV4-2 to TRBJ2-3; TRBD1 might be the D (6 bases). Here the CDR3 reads CASSQPGVIPTDTQYF. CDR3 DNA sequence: TGTGCCAGCAGCCAGCCAGGGGTAATTCCCACAGATACGCAGTATTTT.